This entry lists 28 T cell receptor beta chains sequenced from one sample in a study of cytomegalovirus exposure and HLA in healthy donors. The repertoire was sequenced with immunoSEQ multiplex PCR; TCRdb's copy has only in-frame clones and lacks some. The table shows 130,000 to 150,000 clones, with around nine tenths occurring only once. Sequenced input: PBMCs. The receptor set was obtained from a young woman in good health and CMV-seropositive.

This chain uses TRBV5-1 with TRBJ2-1; D is possibly TRBD2 (6 bases). The germline V and J ends were trimmed by 0 bases and 12 bases, with 13 bases remaining between them. In germline, CDR1 is SGHRS, CDR2 YFSETQ. The CDR3 covers 13 residues. CDR3: CASSLDGLGGQFF. CDR3 nucleotide sequence: TGCGCCAGCAGCTTGGATGGCCTCGGGGGGCAGTTCTTC.

This clone was counted once. The chain recombines TRBV6-1 with TRBJ2-2; TRBD1 matches at 7 bases. With V trimmed by 6 bases and J by 3 bases, 4 bases remained unmatched. The germline CDR1 and CDR2 sequences are MNHNS and SASEGT. The CDR3 length is 14 residues. The CDR3 reads CASSRQGDTGELFF. CDR3 sequence (DNA): TGTGCCAGCAGCAGACAGGGTGACACCGGGGAGCTGTTTTTT.

The J gene is TRBJ1-5, the V gene TRBV19; 10 bases are shared with TRBD1. V shed 6 bases, J shed 7 bases, and the junction held 3 bases outside the gene matches. The CDR3 spans 13 residues. The germline CDR1 and CDR2 sequences are LNHDA and SQIVND (reference sequence). For the CDR3, the DNA is TGTGCCAGTAGCGGGACAGGGGAACAGCCCCAGCATTTT. It yields the protein CASSGTGEQPQHF.

This clone was found many times. This chain connects TRBV29-1 to TRBJ2-3; TRBD2 might be the D (6 bases). Trimming cost V 6 bases and J 2 bases, with 15 bases left between them. Germline V CDR1 and CDR2: SQVTM, ANQGSEA. This CDR3 is built from 14 residues. CDR3 in DNA: TGCAGCGTACTCCGGGACTTCAACACAGATACGCAGTATTTT. The encoded protein is CSVLRDFNTDTQYF.

Only a few counts were recorded for this clone. J is TRBJ1-5 and V is TRBV2, with D perhaps matching TRBD1 (6 bases). The CDR3 runs 14 residues. Trimming took off 6 bases at V and 7 bases at J, with 16 bases between the two ends. Germline V lookup: CDR1 SNHLY, CDR2 FYNNEI. CDR3 sequence (DNA): TGTGCCAGCAGCGAAACAGGGATGGGGCAGCCCCAGCATTTT. It yields the protein CASSETGMGQPQHF.

The chain employs TRBV19 and TRBJ2-1; 9 bases line up with TRBD1. From germline, CDR1 is LNHDA and CDR2 SQIVND (reference sequence). The J segment lost 7 bases and the V segment lost 4 bases, leaving 5 bases of the junction unmatched. This CDR3 comprises 14 residues. The CDR3 coding sequence is TGTGCCAGTAGTAAGGACAGGGGAGGGAATGAGCAGTTCTTC. It yields the protein CASSKDRGGNEQFF.

This chain uses TRBV4-1 with TRBJ2-3; D perhaps matches TRBD1 (5 bases). The V gene's germline CDR1 is MGHRA and CDR2 YSYEKL. The CDR3 runs 15 residues. Between the trimmed V and J ends, which lost 1 base and 6 bases, there was a span of 14 bases. DNA for the CDR3: TGCGCCAGCAGCCAAGTAGGGCAGGGTGCGGATACGCAGTATTTT. Translating gives CASSQVGQGADTQYF.

About this clone: Within the sample, other DNA sequences also encode this same CDR3. V and J are TRBV7-9 and TRBJ1-4, with 8 bases that match TRBD1. Losses at the gene ends were 5 bases for V and 5 bases for J; bases not matched to a gene: 4. In germline, CDR1 is SEHNR, CDR2 FQNEAQ (reference sequence). CDR3 length equals 14 residues. The DNA for the CDR3 is TGTGCCAGCAGCAGCGACAGGGGAAATGAAAAACTGTTTTTT. Protein: CASSSDRGNEKLFF.

V is TRBV19 and J is TRBJ2-1; 10 nucleotides align to TRBD2. The trim removed 6 bases at V and 10 bases at J, leaving 9 bases unmatched. CDR1 and CDR2 (germline): LNHDA, SQIVND (reference sequence). The CDR3 extends over 14 amino acids. CDR3 loop: CASSLAGDWDEQFF. CDR3 DNA: TGTGCCAGTAGCCTAGCGGGGGACTGGGACGAGCAGTTCTTC.

This clone was seen only a few times. The genes are TRBV28 and TRBJ2-7, with D possibly TRBD1 on 5 matching bases. Trimming took 5 bases from V and 5 from J, leaving 10 bases between them. This CDR3 is 12 amino acids long. Germline values: CDR1 MDHEN, CDR2 SYDVKM. Here the CDR3 reads CASSPRTNEQYF. The DNA of the CDR3 is TGTGCCAGCAGTCCCAGGACAAACGAGCAGTACTTC. The whole variable domain, filled in from reference TRBV28 and TRBJ2-7, reads DVKVTQSSRYLVKRTGEKVFLECVQDMDHENMFWYRQDPGLGLRLIYFSYDVKMKEKGDIPEGYSVSREKKERFSLILESASTNQTSMYLCASSPRTNEQYFGPGTRLTVT.

The chain links TRBV7-2 to TRBJ2-7, with D perhaps matching TRBD2 (6 bases). The CDR3 spans 15 residues. V was pared by 1 base and J by 4 bases, with 14 bases between. Germline loops: CDR1 SGHTA, CDR2 FQGNSA. For the CDR3, the DNA is TGTGCCAGCAGCTTAGGGGGTGGCGGGGCGTACGAGCAGTACTTC. It yields the protein CASSLGGGGAYEQYF.

The chain uses TRBV5-1 and TRBJ2-1; weak D call: TRBD2 (5 bases). The CDR3 is made up of 15 amino acids. The V end lost 1 base, the J end lost 0 bases, and 8 bases lay between the germline ends. Looked up from germline, CDR1 is SGHRS and CDR2 is YFSETQ. The CDR3 sequence: CASSLSAGSYNEQFF. The CDR3 DNA reads TGCGCCAGCAGCTTGTCGGCGGGCTCCTACAATGAGCAGTTCTTC. Supplemented by reference TRBV5-1 and TRBJ2-1, the full variable domain reads KAGVTQTPRYLIKTRGQQVTLSCSPISGHRSVSWYQQTPGQGLQFLFEYFSETQRNKGNFPGRFSGRQFSNSRSEMNVSTLELGDSALYLCASSLSAGSYNEQFFGPGTRLTVL.

The rearrangement joins TRBV5-6 to TRBJ1-4; 8 nucleotides match TRBD1. The CDR3 covers 17 residues. Per the germline V gene, CDR1 is SGHDT and CDR2 is YYEEEE. V lost 0 bases and J lost 3; bases outside the gene matches: 7. The CDR3 nucleotides read TGTGCCAGCAGCTTGGGACAGGGGATATCAGCTAATGAAAAACTGTTTTTT. Encoded protein: CASSLGQGISANEKLFF.

This sequence joins TRBV7-3 and TRBJ1-1; 8 bases match TRBD1. The length of the CDR3 is 14 residues. Unmatched junction bases numbered 2, after V lost 2 bases and J lost 3 bases. The germline V gene has CDR1 SGHTA and CDR2 FQGTGA. CDR3 in amino acids: CASSLGRGHTEAFF. The CDR3 DNA is TGTGCCAGCAGCTTAGGCAGGGGGCACACTGAAGCTTTCTTT. Looking up the rest from reference TRBV7-3 and TRBJ1-1 gives the full variable domain: GAGVSQTPSNKVTEKGKYVELRCDPISGHTALYWYRQSLGQGPEFLIYFQGTGAADDSGLPNDRFFAVRPEGSVSTLKIQRTERGDSAVYLCASSLGRGHTEAFFGQGTRLTVV.

This chain connects TRBV21-1 to TRBJ2-7; TRBD2, the table's D call, was not compared with the DNA. TRBV21-1 is a pseudogene segment. The CDR3 is made up of 12 amino acids. The CDR3 DNA reads TGTGCCAGCAATCAGGGCGGGAACGAGCAGTACTTC. Its translation is CASNQGGNEQYF.

V and J are TRBV5-1 and TRBJ2-2; tentatively, D is TRBD1 (5 bases). The V and J ends lost 4 bases and 7 bases respectively, with 14 bases between them. The length of the CDR3 is 14 residues. The germline V gene encodes CDR1 SGHRS and CDR2 YFSETQ. The chain's CDR3 is CASSGKGKNGELFF. The CDR3 bases are TGCGCCAGCAGCGGCAAGGGGAAGAACGGGGAGCTGTTTTTT.

The chain carries TRBV30 and TRBJ1-3; D unclear. Germline CDR1 reads GTSNPN; CDR2 reads SVGIG (reference sequence). Trimming removed 6 bases from V and 3 bases from J, with 18 bases in between. This CDR3 has 15 residues. The CDR3 DNA reads TGTGCCTGCAATGAACCGTCCCGGAGTGGAAACACCATATATTTT. Amino acid sequence: CACNEPSRSGNTIYF.

The chain is built from TRBV5-1 and TRBJ2-1, with TRBD1 matching 10 bases. The CDR3 has 13 residues. The ends lost 4 bases at V and 10 bases at J; junction bases unmatched: 5. Germline CDR1 SGHRS, CDR2 YFSETQ. CDR3 in amino acids: CASSQGTGDEQFF. Written as DNA, the CDR3 is TGCGCCAGCAGCCAAGGGACAGGGGACGAGCAGTTCTTC.

This clone was seen only a few times. The chain combines TRBV5-1 with TRBJ1-6, with TRBD1 matching over 7 bases. This CDR3 is 15 amino acids long. Per the germline V gene, CDR1 is SGHRS and CDR2 is YFSETQ. Germline trimming cut 1 base from V and 5 bases from J; bases unmatched to any gene: 3. CDR3 DNA sequence: TGCGCCAGCAGCTTGACAGGGGTTGATAATTCACCCCTCCACTTT. The encoded protein is CASSLTGVDNSPLHF.

This sequence joins TRBV14 and TRBJ2-2; D may be TRBD1 (5 bases). This CDR3 has 16 residues. Germline CDR1 and CDR2: SGHDN and FVKESK. Trimming pared 1 base from V and 1 base from J, leaving 10 bases between. In DNA, the CDR3 is TGTGCCAGCAGCCAAGCAAGGGGTGTGAACACCGGGGAGCTGTTTTTT. Translating it yields CASSQARGVNTGELFF.

The J gene is TRBJ1-2, the V gene TRBV19; perhaps TRBD1 as D (5 bases). The V end lost 6 bases, the J end lost 8 bases, and 16 bases lay between the germline ends. Germline CDR1 reads LNHDA; CDR2 reads SQIVND (reference sequence). This CDR3 contains 13 residues. Written as DNA, the CDR3 is TGTGCCAGTAGACCACAGGACGGTGAGGGCTACACCTTC. It encodes CASRPQDGEGYTF.

The V gene is TRBV10-3, the J gene TRBJ1-2; 9 nucleotides match TRBD1. The CDR3 spans 14 residues. Unmatched junction bases numbered 4, after V lost 4 bases and J lost 4 bases. Germline lookup yields CDR1 ENHRY and CDR2 SYGVKD. The CDR3 DNA reads as TGTGCCATCAGTGCCTCGACAGGGGGCTATGGCTACACCTTC. Translated: CAISASTGGYGYTF.

As concerns this clone: Other nucleotide sequences from this sample produce the same CDR3. The chain is built from TRBV19 and TRBJ2-3; 9 bases fit TRBD2. V shed 3 bases, J shed 1 base, and the junction held 8 bases outside the gene matches. Germline CDR1 is LNHDA and CDR2 is SQIVND (reference sequence). CDR3 length: 17 residues. CDR3 sequence reads: CASSMGLAGTRTDTQYF. The DNA for the CDR3 is TGTGCCAGTAGTATGGGGCTAGCGGGGACCCGCACAGATACGCAGTATTTT.

V and J are TRBV30 and TRBJ2-3; D may be TRBD2 (6 bases). V gave up 5 bases and J gave up 0 bases, with 6 bases separating them. CDR3 length: 12 amino acids. Germline values: CDR1 GTSNPN, CDR2 SVGIG (reference sequence). The CDR3 here is CAWGTSTDTQYF. In DNA form, the CDR3 reads TGTGCCTGGGGGACTAGCACAGATACGCAGTATTTT.

The V gene is TRBV11-2, the J gene TRBJ2-7; a weak D match, TRBD1 (6 bases). Deletions cut 5 bases from V and 4 bases from J, with 12 bases between. The CDR3 has 13 residues. CDR1 SGHAT and CDR2 FQNNGV come from the germline V gene. CDR3 in amino acids: CASSVGTTYEQYF. CDR3 bases: TGTGCCAGCAGCGTCGGGACAACTTACGAGCAGTACTTC.

The rearrangement uses TRBV28 and TRBJ1-5; 7 bases align to TRBD1. CDR1 and CDR2 (germline): MDHEN, SYDVKM. After removal of 3 bases from V and 4 bases from J, the junction contained 6 bases not matched to a gene. CDR3 length equals 15 residues. The DNA for the CDR3 is TGTGCCAGCAGTTTCCGGGACAGAGATAATCAGCCCCAGCATTTT. Protein: CASSFRDRDNQPQHF.

The chain combines TRBV20-1 with TRBJ2-1, with D unresolved. Germline-derived CDR1 and CDR2 are DFQATT and SNEGSKA (reference sequence). The CDR3 runs 10 residues. Written as DNA, the CDR3 is TGCTCAGGCTCCTACAATGAGCAGTTCTTC. Amino acid sequence: CSGSYNEQFF.

The chain uses TRBV10-3 and TRBJ2-7, with D possibly TRBD2 on 5 matching bases. V was clipped by 3 bases and J by 6 bases, with 15 bases between them. CDR3 length: 14 residues. Germline assignment: CDR1 ENHRY and CDR2 SYGVKD. This chain's CDR3 is CAISDRSRRGEQYF. The CDR3 region has the DNA TGTGCCATCAGTGACCGATCGCGCCGGGGCGAGCAGTACTTC.